The text below deals with one T cell receptor beta chain. MiXCR, applied by TCRdb to the 5' RACE reads, yields one record per CDR3 protein. Among approximately 67,000 distinct CDR3 sequences listed, roughly 11% were seen once. These data belong to a study of early T cells in non-severe SARS-CoV-2 infection. This CDR3 spans 11 amino acids. Trimming stripped 3 bases from V and 6 bases from J, with 4 bases between. Germline assignment: CDR1 LGHNA and CDR2 YNFKEQ. Sequenced material: whole blood. This sequence originates from an adult who was a healthcare worker with PCR-confirmed SARS-CoV-2 infection or an uninfected control (not recorded which). The chain is built from TRBV4-2 and TRBJ2-3, with D unclear. CDR3 coding DNA: TGTGCCAGCAGCCAGAGGGATACGCAGTATTTT. Translated, it gives CASSQRDTQYF.